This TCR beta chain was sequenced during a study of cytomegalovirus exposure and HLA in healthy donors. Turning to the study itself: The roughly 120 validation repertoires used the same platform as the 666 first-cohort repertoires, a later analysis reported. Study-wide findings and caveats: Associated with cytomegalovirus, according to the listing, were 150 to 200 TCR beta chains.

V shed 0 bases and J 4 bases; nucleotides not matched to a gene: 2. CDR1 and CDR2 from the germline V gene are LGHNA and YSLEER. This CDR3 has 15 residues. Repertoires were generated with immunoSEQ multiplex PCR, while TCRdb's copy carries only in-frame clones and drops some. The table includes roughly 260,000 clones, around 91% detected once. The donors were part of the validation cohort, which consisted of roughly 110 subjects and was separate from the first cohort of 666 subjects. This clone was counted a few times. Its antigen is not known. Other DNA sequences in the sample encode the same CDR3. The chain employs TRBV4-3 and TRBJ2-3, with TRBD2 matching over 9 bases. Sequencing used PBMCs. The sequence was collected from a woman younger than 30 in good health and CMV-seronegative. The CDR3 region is CASSQDRGGADTQYF. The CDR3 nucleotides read TGCGCCAGCAGCCAAGATCGCGGGGGGGCAGATACGCAGTATTTT.